This T cell receptor (beta chain) was retrieved from a study of blood T cell repertoires in COVID-19. The overall study: T cells, B-cell-depleted T cells, or PBMCs supplied cDNA or gDNA.

Libraries were prepared by immunoSEQ multiplex PCR; TCRdb keeps only in-frame clonotypes and omits some of them. The sample lists roughly 260,000 clones, 80% to 90% seen once, with 4.7% in the top ten. Per germline, CDR1 LGHNA and CDR2 YSLEER. Deletions cut 1 base from V and 4 bases from J, with 11 bases between. This CDR3 is 15 amino acids long. The rearrangement links TRBV4-3 to TRBJ1-5; D gene unclear. The sequenced sample consisted of peripheral blood. This receptor was identified in a woman in her seventies with acute or convalescent COVID-19. The CDR3 region has the DNA TGCGCCAGCAGCCAAGTGGCGGGCGGAAATCAGCCCCAGCATTTT. Its translation: CASSQVAGGNQPQHF.